This is a list of T cell receptor beta chains from one sample in a study of cytomegalovirus exposure and HLA in healthy donors. The protocol was immunoSEQ multiplex PCR, while the TCRdb copy is restricted to in-frame clones and leaves out a portion. The sample holds about 180,000 clones; approximately 73% are singletons and the top ten take over 2%. Sample: PBMCs. Receptor source: a woman in her twenties or thirties in good health and CMV-seropositive. Both conserved end residues are part of each CDR3. D genes are given only for firm matches. For some rows the clone size is stated as once, few or many, or as a class when expanded; others skip it.

TRBJ1-4 TRBV6-6 once - CASETGGFGEKLFF TGTGCCAGCGAAACGGGGGGGTTTGGGGAAAAACTGTTTTTT
TRBJ1-6 TRBV30 - - CAWSDGGARFGSPLHF TGTGCCTGGAGTGACGGGGGGGCCCGATTCGGTTCACCCCTCCACTTT
TRBJ2-1 TRBV7-2 - TRBD2 CASSHSGTRRVNEQFF TGTGCCAGCAGCCACTCCGGGACTAGGAGGGTCAATGAGCAGTTCTTC
TRBJ2-7 TRBV6-1 few TRBD1 CASSLYGTEGYEQYF TGTGCCAGCAGTCTCTATGGGACAGAAGGCTACGAGCAGTACTTC
TRBJ1-4 TRBV4-1 - TRBD1 CASSQSDRAEKLFF TGCGCCAGCAGCCAATCGGACAGGGCGGAAAAACTGTTTTTT
TRBJ2-3 TRBV4-1 - TRBD2 CASSPFGAGGTDTQYF TGCGCCAGCAGCCCCTTTGGAGCGGGGGGTACAGATACGCAGTATTTT
TRBJ2-2 TRBV7-9 - - CASSTGGRNTGELFF TGTGCCAGCAGCACTGGAGGACGTAACACCGGGGAGCTGTTTTTT
TRBJ1-2 TRBV2 - TRBD1 CASSRVQGQGNYGYTF TGTGCCAGCAGCCGAGTTCAGGGACAGGGCAACTATGGCTACACCTTC
TRBJ2-7 TRBV19 - TRBD1 CASSETGTGATVQYF TGTGCCAGTTCAGAGACCGGGACAGGCGCGACGGTGCAGTACTTC
TRBJ1-2 TRBV6-4 - - CASSDREYGYTF TGTGCCAGCAGTGACAGGGAGTACGGCTACACCTTC
TRBJ2-7 TRBV27 - TRBD2 CASSFLPGTSGRAYEQYF TGTGCCAGCAGTTTCCTTCCCGGGACTAGCGGAAGGGCCTACGAGCAGTACTTC
TRBJ2-7 TRBV4-2 - TRBD2 CASSHTSGGVYEQYF TGTGCCAGCAGCCACACTTCCGGGGGGGTCTACGAGCAGTACTTC
TRBJ2-7 TRBV4-1 - - CASSLTRARGYEQYF TGCGCCAGCAGCCTTACGAGGGCGCGGGGCTACGAGCAGTACTTC
TRBJ2-7 TRBV9 once - CASSVSPTSLYEQYF TGTGCCAGCAGCGTTTCACCGACATCCCTCTACGAGCAGTACTTC
TRBJ2-5 TRBV9 - TRBD2 CASSVGGSGGGQETQYF TGTGCCAGCAGCGTAGGTGGGTCGGGAGGGGGGCAAGAGACCCAGTACTTC
TRBJ1-2 TRBV15 - - CATSSEGLNYGYTF TGTGCCACCAGCAGCGAAGGACTGAACTATGGCTACACCTTC
TRBJ1-4 TRBV28 - - CASSLSGVREKLFF TGTGCCAGCAGTTTATCGGGGGTACGGGAAAAACTGTTTTTT
TRBJ1-5 TRBV28 - - CASWGGPGQPQHF TGTGCCAGCTGGGGGGGCCCAGGTCAGCCCCAGCATTTT
TRBJ2-7 TRBV6-5 few - CASSRDYEQYF TGTGCCAGCAGCCGCGACTACGAGCAGTACTTC
TRBJ1-4 TRBV28 - TRBD1 CASRGTGGGEKLFF TGTGCCAGCAGGGGGACAGGGGGCGGTGAAAAACTGTTTTTT
TRBJ2-5 TRBV11-3 - TRBD2 CASSFRDYEETQYF TGTGCCAGCAGCTTCCGGGACTACGAAGAGACCCAGTACTTC
TRBJ2-7 TRBV4-3 few - CASSQSRVVTYEQYF TGCGCCAGCAGCCAAAGCCGGGTAGTCACCTACGAGCAGTACTTC
TRBJ1-6 TRBV5-4 - - CASSLADRRNSPLHF TGTGCCAGCAGCCTCGCCGACAGGAGGAATTCACCCCTCCACTTT
TRBJ2-5 TRBV5-4 once TRBD2 CASTPGGSKETQYF TGTGCCAGCACCCCGGGAGGGTCTAAGGAGACCCAGTACTTC
TRBJ2-3 TRBV7-3 - TRBD2 CASSLNGGETDTQYF TGTGCCAGCAGCTTAAACGGGGGGGAAACAGATACGCAGTATTTT
TRBJ2-2 TRBV7-9 - - CASSLAGDGELFF TGTGCCAGCAGCTTAGCAGGGGACGGGGAGCTGTTTTTT
TRBJ2-7 TRBV6-5 - - CASSFDTKGEQYF TGTGCCAGCAGCTTCGACACCAAAGGCGAGCAGTACTTC
TRBJ2-4 TRBV4-3 once - CASSQDRGLDIQYF TGCGCCAGCAGCCAAGATAGGGGACTCGACATTCAGTACTTC
TRBJ1-5 TRBV4-2 - TRBD1 CASSLRQGDQPQHF TGTGCCAGCAGCCTAAGACAGGGTGATCAGCCCCAGCATTTT
TRBJ1-2 TRBV7-2 - TRBD1 CASSLVRAGTGTLNYGYTF TGTGCCAGCAGCTTAGTAAGGGCCGGGACAGGGACGCTTAACTATGGCTACACCTTC
TRBJ2-6 TRBV27 - - CASSLNINSGANVLTF TGTGCCAGCAGTTTGAACATCAACTCTGGGGCCAACGTCCTGACTTTC
TRBJ2-1 TRBV4-3 once TRBD2 CASSHPGRGGSYNEQFF TGCGCCAGCAGCCACCCGGGGCGGGGGGGTTCCTACAATGAGCAGTTCTTC
TRBJ1-1 TRBV5-6 - - CASSLPGGGNTEAFF TGTGCCAGCAGCCTCCCCGGAGGAGGGAACACTGAAGCTTTCTTT
TRBJ1-3 TRBV7-3 few - CASSLGNSGNTIYF TGTGCCAGCAGCTTAGGCAACTCTGGAAACACCATATATTTT
TRBJ1-1 TRBV10-3 - - CAIRARDKNTEAFF TGTGCCATCAGAGCACGGGACAAGAACACTGAAGCTTTCTTT
TRBJ1-6 TRBV2 - - CASKVSVNNSPLHF TGTGCCAGCAAGGTCAGCGTAAATAATTCACCCCTCCACTTT
TRBJ1-3 TRBV5-1 - - CASSLGAGNGNTIYF TGCGCCAGCAGCTTGGGGGCAGGGAACGGAAACACCATATATTTT
TRBJ1-5 TRBV18 - - CASSPLAGTASQPQHF TGTGCCAGCTCACCTTTAGCGGGAACGGCTTCTCAGCCCCAGCATTTT